Below, 25 T cell receptor beta chains from the same sample are listed, as sequenced in a study of metastatic and nonmetastatic thyroid tumors. TCRdb re-called the PCR reads with MiXCR. The profile shows fewer than 100,000 clones, about 15% of them singletons. Before thyroid surgery, none of the patients had received any treatment. The sequenced material came from blood. Receptors were obtained from a female donor with papillary thyroid cancer or a benign thyroid nodule (not recorded which). Some clones in this sample may be carry-over from other donors' samples.

In its sample, this clone was seen many times. The rearrangement links TRBV7-2 to TRBJ1-2; possibly TRBD1 for D (6 bases). The CDR3 consists of 15 residues. V was pared by 6 bases and J by 6 bases, with 20 bases between. The germline V gene has CDR1 SGHTA and CDR2 FQGNSA. CDR3 amino acids: CASRFRAGVLDGYTF. The DNA for the CDR3 is TGTGCCAGCAGGTTTCGGGCAGGGGTGTTAGATGGCTACACCTTC.

The chain recombines TRBV6-1 with TRBJ2-1; D may be TRBD2 (5 bases). This CDR3 contains 15 residues. V was clipped by 5 bases and J by 5 bases, with 16 bases between them. Germline-derived CDR1 and CDR2 are MNHNS and SASEGT. CDR3 residues: CASSSMAGAHNEQFF. DNA for the CDR3: TGTGCCAGCAGTTCCATGGCGGGCGCCCACAATGAGCAGTTCTTC.

A remark on this clone: At one end, the junction sequence differs from germline, possibly due to a read error. Other nucleotide sequences in the sample specify the same CDR3. The V and J genes are TRBV20-1 and TRBJ2-3, with D perhaps TRBD1 or TRBD2 (6 bases each). This CDR3 has 15 residues. The germline V gene encodes CDR1 DFQATT and CDR2 SNEGSKA (reference sequence). CDR3 sequence: CSARQRGARTDTQYF. CDR3 DNA: TGCAGTGCCCGACAGAGGGGGGCCCGCACGGATACGCAGTATTTT.

This clone has at least ten counts. The chain has TRBV5-1 and TRBJ1-3; no firm D call. The CDR3 contains 16 residues. V was pared by 1 base and J by 2 bases, with 13 bases between. The germline CDR1 and CDR2 sequences are SGHRS and YFSETQ. This CDR3 is CASSLSWVGTGNTIYF. CDR3 sequence (DNA): TGCGCCAGCAGCTTGTCATGGGTTGGAACTGGAAACACCATATATTTT.

This clone was recorded many times. V gene TRBV20-1 combines with J gene TRBJ1-2; perhaps TRBD1 as D (6 bases). The CDR3 covers 13 residues. Germline CDR1 DFQATT, CDR2 SNEGSKA (reference sequence). Trimming shortened V by 1 base and J by 3 bases, and 9 bases separated the two germline ends. The CDR3 coding sequence is TGCAGTGCTAGAGCCGGACAGTACTATGGCTACACCTTC. Its translation is CSARAGQYYGYTF.

This clone was counted at least ten times. The V call is TRBV11-3, the J call TRBJ2-1; maybe TRBD2 (6 bases). V was trimmed by 5 bases and J by 8 bases, leaving 13 bases between them. The CDR3 sequence is 13 residues long. The germline CDR1 and CDR2 sequences are SGHNT and YENEEA. CDR3 sequence: CASSGLEGHEQFF. The CDR3 nucleotides read TGTGCCAGCAGCGGGTTGGAGGGACATGAGCAGTTCTTC.

The chain has TRBV20-1 and TRBJ2-1; tentative D call: TRBD1 (6 bases). CDR3 size: 16 residues. Germline values: CDR1 DFQATT, CDR2 SNEGSKA (reference sequence). The ends were cut back, 0 bases at V and 4 bases at J, with 16 bases in the middle. In DNA form, the CDR3 reads TGCAGTGCTAGAGATTGGAACAGGGTGGTATACAATGAGCAGTTCTTC. This gives the protein CSARDWNRVVYNEQFF.

At least ten counts were recorded for this clone. This same CDR3 is encoded by further DNA sequences in the sample. The chain links TRBV4-1 to TRBJ1-5; the D is unclear. V lost 0 bases and J lost 3, with 9 bases in between. The CDR3 runs to 15 residues. Per germline, CDR1 MGHRA and CDR2 YSYEKL. CDR3 region: CASSQDRRDNQPQHF. The CDR3 coding sequence is TGCGCCAGCAGCCAAGATAGGAGGGACAATCAGCCCCAGCATTTT.

This clone was detected many times. This chain connects TRBV6-2 or TRBV6-3 to TRBJ2-1; D uncertain. The CDR3 has 13 residues. CDR1 is MNHEY, CDR2 SVGEGT, per germline. The V end lost 4 bases, the J end lost 3 bases, and 7 bases lay between the germline ends. CDR3 nucleotide sequence: TGTGCCAGCAGTTTCGAGGTCTACAATGAGCAGTTCTTC. It yields the protein CASSFEVYNEQFF.

This clone has ten or more counts. The chain joins TRBV28 to TRBJ2-5; D is undetermined. The CDR3 is 15 amino acids. The germline gives CDR1 MDHEN, CDR2 SYDVKM. V was shortened by 2 bases and J by 5 bases, with 15 bases between the two germline ends. DNA for the CDR3: TGTGCCAGCAGTTTAAGGGCGGTGCTAGGGGAGACCCAGTACTTC. Translating gives CASSLRAVLGETQYF.

This clone occurred many times. The same CDR3 can be traced to other DNA sequences in this sample. This chain uses TRBV6-1 with TRBJ2-3; TRBD2 aligns across 9 bases. CDR1 and CDR2 from the germline V gene are MNHNS and SASEGT. The CDR3 runs to 15 residues. J gave up 1 base and V 6 bases, and 5 bases lay outside the gene matches. This chain's CDR3 is CASSLRGGGTDTQYF. The CDR3 region has the DNA TGTGCCAGCAGCCTGCGGGGGGGGGGCACAGATACGCAGTATTTT.

This clone was observed at least ten times. The CDR3 sequence is CASSTRDRAYEQYF. In DNA, the CDR3 is TGTGCCAGCAGTACCCGGGACAGGGCCTACGAGCAGTACTTC. The genes are TRBV28 and TRBJ2-7; 9 bases fit TRBD1. V shed 5 bases and J 2 bases; nucleotides not matched to a gene: 4. Germline CDR1 MDHEN, CDR2 SYDVKM. The CDR3 contains 14 residues.

This clone was counted at least ten times. The rearrangement uses TRBV7-8 and TRBJ2-5; possibly TRBD1 or TRBD2 for D (5 bases each). Germline loops: CDR1 SGHVS, CDR2 FQNEAQ. The CDR3 covers 14 residues. V lost 3 bases and J lost 5, with 13 bases in between. The CDR3 coding sequence is TGTGCCAGCAGCTTTAGTCTGGGGACGGAGACCCAGTACTTC. It encodes CASSFSLGTETQYF.

This clone was seen ten or more times. The chain employs TRBV29-1 and TRBJ2-7; 7 bases match TRBD1. Germline loops: CDR1 SQVTM, CDR2 ANQGSEA. V lost 6 bases to trimming and J lost 5 bases; unmatched junction nucleotides: 10. The CDR3 is 13 amino acids. The CDR3 loop is CSVWDRLPHEQYF. DNA for the CDR3: TGCAGCGTCTGGGACAGACTCCCTCACGAGCAGTACTTC.

This clone showed up many times. The chain joins TRBV6-1 to TRBJ2-1, with no clear D. CDR3 length equals 12 residues. Trimming left V 6 bases short and J 3 bases short, with 6 bases between. The germline gives CDR1 MNHNS, CDR2 SASEGT. The CDR3 DNA is TGTGCCAGCAGAAAAGTCTACAATGAGCAGTTCTTC. Its translation is CASRKVYNEQFF.

This clone has just a few counts. This may stem from a read error, because a much larger clone lies one nucleotide away. This chain uses TRBV10-1 with TRBJ2-5, with 7 bases that match TRBD2. Germline-derived CDR1 and CDR2 are WNHNN and SYGVQD (reference sequence). The length of the CDR3 is 14 residues. V lost 5 bases to trimming and J lost 7 bases; unmatched junction nucleotides: 10. The CDR3 is CASSYQGGAATQYF. CDR3 in DNA: TGCGCCAGCAGTTACCAGGGAGGGGCAGCGACCCAGTACTTC.

This clone was found many times. The gene calls are TRBV30 and TRBJ1-5, with 8 nucleotides matching TRBD1. The ends lost 2 bases at V and 5 bases at J; junction bases unmatched: 2. CDR1 is GTSNPN and CDR2 is SVGIG in the germline V gene (reference sequence). The CDR3 runs 13 residues. The chain's CDR3 is CAWSLQGDQPQHF. The CDR3, as DNA: TGTGCCTGGAGTCTACAGGGGGATCAGCCCCAGCATTTT.

A word on this clone: A read error may be the cause here, since a much bigger clone is one base away. V and J are TRBV5-4 and TRBJ1-1; 7 bases agree with TRBD1. This CDR3 is built from 12 residues. Germline V lookup: CDR1 SGHNT, CDR2 YYREEE (reference sequence). With 9 bases clipped from V and 7 bases from J, the junction kept 9 bases outside the gene matches. CDR3 protein: CATTTGVNEAFF. The DNA for the CDR3 is TGTGCCACCACCACAGGGGTCAATGAAGCTTTCTTT. Variable domain in full (rest from reference TRBV5-4 and TRBJ1-1): ETGVTQSPTHLIKTRGQQVTLRCSSQSGHNTVSWYQQALGQGPQFIFQYYREEENGRGNFPPRFSGLQFPNYSSELNVNALELDDSALYLCATTTGVNEAFFGQGTRLTVV.

The table lists this clone with many counts. The J gene is TRBJ2-3, the V gene TRBV10-3, with 7 nucleotides matching TRBD2. The CDR3 runs 15 residues. Germline V lookup: CDR1 ENHRY, CDR2 SYGVKD. The V segment lost 4 bases and the J segment 1 base; nucleotides outside the gene matches: 5. DNA for the CDR3: TGTGCCATCAGTGGATGGCTAGCGGGCACAGATACGCAGTATTTT. Residues: CAISGWLAGTDTQYF.

Many counts were recorded for this clone. The chain uses TRBV6-6 and TRBJ1-3, with no clear D. Germline CDR1 and CDR2: MNHNY and SVGAGI (reference sequence). The CDR3 consists of 13 residues. V lost 2 bases and J lost 5, with 7 bases in between. In DNA form, the CDR3 reads TGTGCCAGCAGTTACAGGGAGAGAAACACCATATATTTT. Protein product: CASSYRERNTIYF.

Worth noting for this clone: This may come from a read error, since a much larger clone is one base off. V and J are TRBV9 and TRBJ1-2; the match to TRBD1 covers 8 bases. Germline trimming cut 4 bases from V and 5 bases from J; bases unmatched to any gene: 7. This CDR3 is built from 14 residues. CDR1 SGDLS and CDR2 YYNGEE come from the germline V gene. CDR3 region: CASSWRTGKYGYTF. DNA for the CDR3: TGTGCCAGCAGCTGGCGGACAGGGAAGTATGGCTACACCTTC. Combining the CDR3 with reference TRBV9 and TRBJ1-2 gives the whole variable domain DSGVTQTPKHLITATGQRVTLRCSPRSGDLSVYWYQQSLDQGLQFLIQYYNGEERAKGNILERFSAQQFPDLHSELNLSSLELGDSALYFCASSWRTGKYGYTFGSGTRLTVV.

Details on this clone: A much larger clone sits a single nucleotide away, making a read error possible. The chain uses TRBV11-2 and TRBJ2-3, with D unresolved. Germline CDR1 and CDR2: SGHAT and FQNNGV. V lost 4 bases, J lost 2 bases, and 13 bases lay in between. This CDR3 is built from 15 residues. This CDR3 reads CASSSDKGNTDTQYF. The CDR3 DNA reads TGTGCCAGCAGCTCCGACAAGGGAAACACAGATACGCAGTATTTT.

This clone was counted many times. The chain joins TRBV12-3 or TRBV12-4 to TRBJ1-2, with no clear D. The CDR3 runs 12 residues. Trimming cost V 7 bases and J 5 bases, with 11 bases left between them. CDR3 loop: CASTVSFYGYTF. The CDR3 DNA follows: TGTGCCAGCACCGTTAGTTTTTATGGCTACACCTTC.

This clone was observed many times. Other DNA sequences in the same sample also yield this CDR3. The rearrangement joins TRBV6-1 to TRBJ2-5; 7 positions agree with TRBD1. Germline CDR1 is MNHNS and CDR2 is SASEGT. The V segment lost 5 bases and the J segment 2 bases; nucleotides outside the gene matches: 17. This CDR3 has 18 residues. The CDR3 coding sequence is TGTGCCAGCAGTACGCTACACGCCGGGACAGCTTTTCAAGAGACCCAGTACTTC. Its protein is CASSTLHAGTAFQETQYF.

This clone came up many times. The chain has TRBV2 and TRBJ1-1, with D uncertain. The CDR3 loop spans 14 amino acids. Trimming shortened V by 4 bases and J by 1 base, and 10 bases separated the two germline ends. Germline loops: CDR1 SNHLY, CDR2 FYNNEI. DNA for the CDR3: TGTGCCAGCAGTGGCGACGGCCGGAACACTGAAGCTTTCTTT. Translating gives CASSGDGRNTEAFF.